This TCR beta chain comes out of a study of blood T cell repertoires in COVID-19. Assay used: immunoSEQ multiplex PCR; TCRdb lists only in-frame clones, some missing. The repertoire has about 400,000 clones, around 87% of them found once; the top ten carry roughly 9.4%. The CDR3 sequence is 13 residues long. Trimming left V 5 bases short and J 3 bases short, with 8 bases between. Germline CDR1 is SGHTA and CDR2 is FQGNSA. The TCR sequence derives from a woman between 50 and 59 years old who had recovered from COVID-19. The V call is TRBV7-2, the J call TRBJ1-3; D is uncertain. Sequenced sample: PBMCs or T cells enriched from blood (not recorded which). In DNA form, the CDR3 reads TGTGCCAGCAGCCCGGCGGGTGGAAACACCATATATTTT. Translated, it gives CASSPAGGNTIYF.